Presented here are 30 T cell receptor beta chains from one specimen sequenced in a study of cytomegalovirus exposure and HLA in healthy donors. The PCR employed 60 Vbeta primers together with 13 Jbeta primers. Some clones are missing from TCRdb's copy, which holds only in-frame ones; the method was immunoSEQ multiplex PCR. Among 100,000 to 150,000 clones listed, approximately 80% were seen once. Sample: PBMCs. These receptor sequences come from a man in his forties in good health and CMV-seronegative.

This sequence joins TRBV7-3 and TRBJ2-3; D unresolved. V lost 1 base and J 1 base, leaving 6 bases between the germline ends. Looked up from germline, CDR1 is SGHTA and CDR2 is FQGTGA. CDR3 size: 14 residues. The CDR3 protein is CASSLMGGTDTQYF. In DNA form, the CDR3 reads TGTGCCAGCAGCTTAATGGGCGGCACAGATACGCAGTATTTT.

The chain employs TRBV7-2 and TRBJ1-6, with TRBD1 matching 7 bases. Germline V gene data show CDR1 as SGHTA and CDR2 as FQGNSA. Unmatched junction bases numbered 10, after V lost 4 bases and J lost 10 bases. The CDR3 runs 15 residues. The CDR3 spells CASSSQGVPRSPLHF. The CDR3 DNA reads as TGTGCCAGCAGCTCCCAGGGGGTGCCTCGCTCACCCCTCCACTTT. Filled out from reference TRBV7-2 and TRBJ1-6, the complete variable domain reads GAGVSQSPSNKVTEKGKDVELRCDPISGHTALYWYRQSLGQGLEFLIYFQGNSAPDKSGLPSDRFSAERTGGSVSTLTIQRTQQEDSAVYLCASSSQGVPRSPLHFGNGTRLTVT.

This chain joins TRBV5-1 and TRBJ1-1; 9 bases align to TRBD1. J was trimmed by 7 bases and V by 7 bases; bases with no gene match: 8. Germline values: CDR1 SGHRS, CDR2 YFSETQ. CDR3 size: 13 residues. The CDR3 DNA reads as TGCGCCAGCGGGGGACAGGGAAGCCTTGAAGCTTTCTTT. Its translation: CASGGQGSLEAFF.

The J gene is TRBJ1-1, the V gene TRBV19; unclear D gene. V was cut by 5 bases and J by 1 base, with 8 bases left in between. This CDR3 has 13 residues. Looked up from germline, CDR1 is LNHDA and CDR2 is SQIVND (reference sequence). DNA of the CDR3: TGTGCCAGTAGTTACAGCTCGAACACTGAAGCTTTCTTT. Protein product: CASSYSSNTEAFF.

As for this clone: Other DNA sequences from this sample encode an identical CDR3 as well. This chain links TRBV2 with TRBJ2-5, with TRBD1 as a possible D gene (5 bases). Germline assignment: CDR1 SNHLY and CDR2 FYNNEI. The CDR3 is 14 amino acids. V was cut by 1 base and J by 0 bases, with 6 bases left in between. CDR3 in DNA: TGTGCCAGCAGTGAAGGACAGTACCAAGAGACCCAGTACTTC. It encodes CASSEGQYQETQYF.

The V gene is TRBV6-5, the J gene TRBJ2-5; tentatively, D is TRBD1 (5 bases). There are 15 residues in the CDR3. Germline CDR1 MNHEY, CDR2 SVGAGI. V dropped 0 bases and J dropped 4 bases, with 12 bases sitting between them. The CDR3 nucleotides are TGTGCCAGCAGTTACTCGATGGGGCTGGGAGAGACCCAGTACTTC. It translates to CASSYSMGLGETQYF.

This chain links TRBV7-2 with TRBJ2-7; perhaps TRBD1 as D (6 bases). The germline CDR1 and CDR2 sequences are SGHTA and FQGNSA. Trimming stripped 5 bases from V and 2 bases from J, with 7 bases between. The CDR3 consists of 12 residues. CDR3 amino acids: CASSAGAYEQYF. The DNA for the CDR3 is TGTGCCAGCAGCGCAGGGGCCTACGAGCAGTACTTC.

The genes are TRBV9 and TRBJ2-7, with 11 bases matching TRBD1. The V gene end was trimmed by 4 bases and the J gene end by 4 bases; junction bases not matched to a gene: 4. The length of the CDR3 is 14 residues. Germline CDR1 SGDLS, CDR2 YYNGEE. The CDR3 reads CASSSGDRGYEQYF. CDR3 coding DNA: TGTGCCAGCAGCTCGGGGGACAGGGGGTACGAGCAGTACTTC.

The chain carries TRBV19 and TRBJ2-2; D is unclear. Germline loops: CDR1 LNHDA, CDR2 SQIVND (reference sequence). V was clipped by 6 bases and J by 6 bases, with 14 bases between them. This CDR3 is 14 amino acids long. CDR3 sequence (DNA): TGTGCCAGTAGGCCCGGGTTTACCGCCGGGGAGCTGTTTTTT. It specifies CASRPGFTAGELFF.

The V call is TRBV6-6, the J call TRBJ1-1; the D is unclear. This CDR3 comprises 14 residues. The V gene's germline CDR1 is MNHNY and CDR2 SVGAGI (reference sequence). Trimming removed 4 bases from V and 1 base from J, with 10 bases in between. CDR3 region: CASSSTGKNTEAFF. In DNA form, the CDR3 reads TGTGCCAGCAGTTCCACCGGGAAGAACACTGAAGCTTTCTTT.

The gene calls are TRBV6-1 and TRBJ1-5, with a weak D call TRBD1 (6 bases). Between the trimmed V and J ends, which lost 7 bases and 7 bases, there was a span of 20 bases. Germline V lookup: CDR1 MNHNS, CDR2 SASEGT. The CDR3 spans 15 residues. The CDR3 sequence is CASTLQGGGWQPQHF. The CDR3 region has the DNA TGTGCCAGCACCCTCCAAGGGGGGGGCTGGCAGCCCCAGCATTTT.

The V gene is TRBV5-1, the J gene TRBJ2-2; 11 positions match TRBD2. The CDR3 consists of 16 residues. In germline, CDR1 is SGHRS, CDR2 YFSETQ. The V and J ends lost 4 bases and 1 base, in that order; junction bases with no gene match: 3. This chain's CDR3 is CASSRGTSGNTGELFF. In DNA form, the CDR3 reads TGCGCCAGCAGCCGGGGGACTAGCGGGAACACCGGGGAGCTGTTTTTT.

There are a few counts of this clone. This chain links TRBV29-1 with TRBJ2-2; 11 nucleotides line up with TRBD2. V dropped 1 base and J dropped 4; count of bases not matched to a gene: 5. CDR3 length equals 16 residues. Germline lookup yields CDR1 SQVTM and CDR2 ANQGSEA. The DNA for the CDR3 is TGCAGCGTTGAAGGGACTAGCGGGCCAACCACCGGGGAGCTGTTTTTT. Translating gives CSVEGTSGPTTGELFF.

The chain combines TRBV12-5 with TRBJ2-1, with D maybe TRBD2 (5 bases). The CDR3 runs to 14 residues. In germline, CDR1 is LGHNT, CDR2 FRNRAP. V was cut by 7 bases and J by 5 bases, with 15 bases left in between. CDR3 nucleotide sequence: TGTGCTAGTGCGGGGAACCCCCACAACAATGAGCAGTTCTTC. Translating it yields CASAGNPHNNEQFF.

The V and J genes are TRBV4-1 and TRBJ1-2, with 7 positions matching TRBD1. The V segment lost 2 bases and the J segment 6 bases; nucleotides outside the gene matches: 12. This CDR3 region has 16 residues. Germline lookup yields CDR1 MGHRA and CDR2 YSYEKL. The CDR3 region is CASSQQGDDSPNGYTF. The CDR3, as DNA: TGCGCCAGCAGCCAACAGGGGGACGACAGCCCAAATGGCTACACCTTC.

V and J are TRBV11-2 and TRBJ1-2; the D is unclear. CDR3 length equals 11 residues. The V gene lost 6 bases and the J gene lost 3 bases, with 5 bases spanning the gap. The germline V gene encodes CDR1 SGHAT and CDR2 FQNNGV. CDR3 sequence (DNA): TGTGCCAGCAGTTCTGACTATGGCTACACCTTC. As protein: CASSSDYGYTF.

This rearrangement joins TRBV27 to TRBJ2-7; 9 bases map to TRBD1. V dropped 5 bases and J dropped 6; count of bases not matched to a gene: 14. CDR3 size: 16 residues. Germline loops: CDR1 MNHEY, CDR2 SMNVEV (reference sequence). Written as DNA, the CDR3 is TGTGCCAGCAGTCCGAGCCTGGGGACAGGGACAATCGAGCAGTACTTC. Its translation: CASSPSLGTGTIEQYF.

The chain is built from TRBV5-1 and TRBJ2-5; D is unresolved. Gene TRBJ2-7 matches the end of the DNA better, so the J call may be wrong. This CDR3 is 13 amino acids long. Germline V gene sequence: CDR1 SGHRS, CDR2 YFSETQ. CDR3 sequence: CASSLAPSYEQYF. DNA for the CDR3: TGCGCCAGCAGCTTGGCCCCCTCCTACGAGCAGTACTTC.

The chain carries TRBV7-7 and TRBJ1-1; maybe TRBD1 (6 bases). The CDR3 has 15 residues. Trimming left V 0 bases short and J 6 bases short, with 14 bases between. In germline, CDR1 is SSHAT, CDR2 FNYEAQ (reference sequence). In nucleotides, the CDR3 is TGTGCCAGCAGCTTAGCTGAACAGGGATTTGCTGAAGCTTTCTTT. It encodes CASSLAEQGFAEAFF.

This clone was counted a single time. The V gene is TRBV28, the J gene TRBJ1-2, with D unclear. Germline lookup yields CDR1 MDHEN and CDR2 SYDVKM. The CDR3 is 15 amino acids. V was trimmed by 6 bases and J by 3 bases, leaving 17 bases between them. CDR3 in amino acids: CASSTPQGGHYGYTF. The DNA for the CDR3 is TGTGCCAGCAGCACCCCACAAGGAGGGCACTATGGCTACACCTTC.

The J gene is TRBJ1-1, the V gene TRBV4-1; 10 bases map to TRBD1. J lost 1 base, V lost 3 bases, and 2 bases had no gene match. The CDR3 is 15 residues long. Germline V gives CDR1 MGHRA, CDR2 YSYEKL. The CDR3 here is CASSHGQGGNTEAFF. The CDR3 coding sequence is TGCGCCAGCAGCCATGGACAGGGGGGGAACACTGAAGCTTTCTTT.

The table lists this clone with a count of one. This chain links TRBV4-1 with TRBJ2-3, with 9 bases that match TRBD2. The CDR3 extends over 17 amino acids. V shed 4 bases, J shed 5 bases, and the junction held 13 bases outside the gene matches. Germline V gene data show CDR1 as MGHRA and CDR2 as YSYEKL. CDR3 nucleotides: TGCGCCAGCAGCCCCTGGATTAGCGGGAGTTCAATAGATACGCAGTATTTT. Its translation: CASSPWISGSSIDTQYF.

This clone was observed a few times. The chain couples TRBV28 to TRBJ1-1; 8 bases are a match to TRBD1. This CDR3 has 13 amino acids. The germline V gene encodes CDR1 MDHEN and CDR2 SYDVKM. The V gene end was trimmed by 6 bases and the J gene end by 4 bases; junction bases not matched to a gene: 4. This chain's CDR3 is CASSEGTGTEAFF. In DNA, the CDR3 is TGTGCCAGCAGCGAGGGGACAGGCACTGAAGCTTTCTTT.

This chain uses TRBV9 with TRBJ2-7; TRBD2 might be the D (5 bases). Germline CDR1 SGDLS, CDR2 YYNGEE. The CDR3 has 14 residues. Trimming removed 4 bases from V and 6 bases from J, with 17 bases in between. CDR3 amino acids: CASSRSRAGFEQYF. CDR3 coding DNA: TGTGCCAGCAGCCGATCCCGCGCGGGTTTCGAGCAGTACTTC.

V and J are TRBV5-1 and TRBJ2-5, with TRBD2 identical over 11 bases. V was pared by 4 bases and J by 4 bases, with 3 bases of the junction left unmatched. Germline assignment: CDR1 SGHRS and CDR2 YFSETQ. There are 14 residues in the CDR3. In DNA form, the CDR3 reads TGCGCCAGCAGCAACGGACTAGCGGGAGAGACCCAGTACTTC. It encodes CASSNGLAGETQYF.

V is TRBV5-1 and J is TRBJ2-7; D might be TRBD1 (5 bases). Germline V lookup: CDR1 SGHRS, CDR2 YFSETQ. This CDR3 has 14 amino acids. V gave up 7 bases and J gave up 5 bases, with 19 bases separating them. CDR3 region: CASRRQGSFNEQYF. DNA of the CDR3: TGCGCCAGCCGACGGCAGGGAAGCTTCAACGAGCAGTACTTC.

This chain uses TRBV5-6 with TRBJ2-2; 7 nucleotides line up with TRBD1. V was pared by 0 bases and J by 4 bases, with 3 bases of the junction left unmatched. Germline assignment: CDR1 SGHDT and CDR2 YYEEEE. The CDR3 has 15 residues. In DNA, the CDR3 is TGTGCCAGCAGCTTGGTAGACAGGGTCACCGGGGAGCTGTTTTTT. Protein product: CASSLVDRVTGELFF. The full variable domain, with the rest looked up from reference TRBV5-6 and TRBJ2-2, is DAGVTQSPTHLIKTRGQQVTLRCSPKSGHDTVSWYQQALGQGPQFIFQYYEEEERQRGNFPDRFSGHQFPNYSSELNVNALLLGDSALYLCASSLVDRVTGELFFGEGSRLTVL.

The chain has TRBV7-9 and TRBJ1-6; perhaps TRBD1 as D (6 bases). V gave up 4 bases and J gave up 0 bases, with 19 bases separating them. The CDR3 covers 19 residues. The V gene's germline CDR1 is SEHNR and CDR2 FQNEAQ (reference sequence). The CDR3 nucleotides are TGTGCCAGCAGCTCCCGGGGTTTGCAGGGGAGCTCCTATAATTCACCCCTCCACTTT. It encodes CASSSRGLQGSSYNSPLHF. The variable domain in full, with the rest retrieved from reference TRBV7-9 and TRBJ1-6, is DTGVSQNPRHKITKRGQNVTFRCDPISEHNRLYWYRQTLGQGPEFLTYFQNEAQLEKSRLLSDRFSAERPKGSFSTLEIQRTEQGDSAMYLCASSSRGLQGSSYNSPLHFGNGTRLTVT.

This chain joins TRBV5-8 and TRBJ1-5; D is ambiguous. This CDR3 contains 15 residues. The V and J ends lost 4 bases and 3 bases respectively, with 14 bases between them. CDR1 and CDR2 from the germline V gene are SGHTS and YDEGEE. CDR3 in DNA: TGTGCCAGCAGCCTTGGGTCAGGTCCCAATCAGCCCCAGCATTTT. Amino acid sequence: CASSLGSGPNQPQHF.

The chain links TRBV7-9 to TRBJ1-1; D possibly corresponds to TRBD1 (5 bases). Germline V gives CDR1 SEHNR, CDR2 FQNEAQ (reference sequence). V lost 5 bases and J lost 2, with 15 bases in between. The CDR3 is 15 residues long. The CDR3 here is CASSPLTVSNTEAFF. CDR3 nucleotide sequence: TGTGCCAGCAGCCCCCTGACAGTCTCCAACACTGAAGCTTTCTTT.